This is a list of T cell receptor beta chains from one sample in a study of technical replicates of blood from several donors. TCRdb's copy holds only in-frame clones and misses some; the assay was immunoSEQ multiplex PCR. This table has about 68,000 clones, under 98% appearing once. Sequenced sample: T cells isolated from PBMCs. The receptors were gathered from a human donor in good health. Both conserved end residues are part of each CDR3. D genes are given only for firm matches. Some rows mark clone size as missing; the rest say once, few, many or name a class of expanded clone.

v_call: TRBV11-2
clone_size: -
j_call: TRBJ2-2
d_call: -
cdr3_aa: CASSAGYGWNTGELFF
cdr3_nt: TGTGCCAGCAGCGCAGGGTATGGCTGGAACACCGGGGAGCTGTTTTTT

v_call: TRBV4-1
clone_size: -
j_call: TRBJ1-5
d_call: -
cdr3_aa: CASSQEPGIFSNQPQHF
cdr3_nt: TGCGCCAGCAGCCAAGAGCCAGGGATCTTTAGCAATCAGCCCCAGCATTTT

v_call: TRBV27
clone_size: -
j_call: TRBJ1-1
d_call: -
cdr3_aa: CASTSRANTEAFF
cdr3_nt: TGTGCCAGCACCTCCAGGGCGAACACTGAAGCTTTCTTT

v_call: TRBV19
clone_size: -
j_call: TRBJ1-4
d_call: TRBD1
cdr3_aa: CASTGTGREKLFF
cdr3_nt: TGTGCCAGCACCGGGACAGGGCGTGAAAAACTGTTTTTT

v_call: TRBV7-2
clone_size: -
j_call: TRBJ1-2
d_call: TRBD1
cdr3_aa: CASSFGRGLGYTF
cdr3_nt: TGTGCCAGCAGCTTTGGCAGGGGGCTTGGCTACACCTTC

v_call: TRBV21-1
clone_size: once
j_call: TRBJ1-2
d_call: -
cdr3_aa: CASSKAVASHNYGYTF
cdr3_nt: TGTGCCAGCAGCAAAGCGGTAGCGTCACATAACTATGGCTACACCTTC

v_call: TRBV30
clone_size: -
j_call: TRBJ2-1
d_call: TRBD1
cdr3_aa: CAWSPGRGLFNEQFF
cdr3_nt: TGTGCCTGGAGTCCCGGCAGGGGGTTATTCAATGAGCAGTTCTTC

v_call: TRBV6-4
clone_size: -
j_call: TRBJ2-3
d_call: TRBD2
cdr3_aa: CASSDGSGRGPDTQYF
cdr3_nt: TGTGCCAGCAGTGACGGTAGCGGGAGGGGCCCCGATACGCAGTATTTT

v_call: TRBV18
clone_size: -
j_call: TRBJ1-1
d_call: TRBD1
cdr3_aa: CASSLRQGVDTEAFF
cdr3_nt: TGTGCCAGCTCACTTCGACAGGGGGTGGACACTGAAGCTTTCTTT

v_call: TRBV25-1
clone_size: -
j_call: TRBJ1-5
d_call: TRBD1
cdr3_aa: CASSTGGLGNQPQHF
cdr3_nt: TGTGCCAGCAGCACAGGGGGCTTGGGCAATCAGCCCCAGCATTTT

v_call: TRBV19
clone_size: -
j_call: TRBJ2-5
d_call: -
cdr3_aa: CASSLGGRAGETQYF
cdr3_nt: TGTGCCAGTAGTTTAGGGGGGAGGGCCGGAGAGACCCAGTACTTC

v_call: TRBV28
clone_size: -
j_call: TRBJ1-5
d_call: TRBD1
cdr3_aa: CASSSGTGYQPQHF
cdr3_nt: TGTGCCAGCAGTTCCGGGACAGGGTATCAGCCCCAGCATTTT

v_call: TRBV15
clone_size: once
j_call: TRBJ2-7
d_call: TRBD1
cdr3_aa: CATSRNKGDRVSYEQYF
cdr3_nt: TGTGCCACCAGCAGAAACAAGGGGGACAGGGTGAGCTACGAGCAGTACTTC

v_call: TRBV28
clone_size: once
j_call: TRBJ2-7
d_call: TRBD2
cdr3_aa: CASSLTNWTSGSHEQYF
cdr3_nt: TGTGCCAGCAGTTTAACGAATTGGACTAGCGGGAGTCACGAGCAGTACTTC

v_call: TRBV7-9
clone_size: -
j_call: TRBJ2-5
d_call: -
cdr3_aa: CASSFLSEETQYF
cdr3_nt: TGTGCCAGCAGCTTTTTATCTGAGGAGACCCAGTACTTC

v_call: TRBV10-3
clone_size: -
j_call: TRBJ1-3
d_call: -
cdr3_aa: CAINPLGLGNTIYF
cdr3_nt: TGTGCCATCAACCCGCTTGGACTGGGAAACACCATATATTTT

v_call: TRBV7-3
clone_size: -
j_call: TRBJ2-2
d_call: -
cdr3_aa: CASSAHSDANTGELFF
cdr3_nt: TGTGCCAGCAGCGCCCATAGCGACGCGAACACCGGGGAGCTGTTTTTT

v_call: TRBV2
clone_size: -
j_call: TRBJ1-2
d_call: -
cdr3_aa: CASSEVGGTAYGYTF
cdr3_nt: TGTGCCAGCAGTGAAGTGGGGGGGACGGCCTATGGCTACACCTTC

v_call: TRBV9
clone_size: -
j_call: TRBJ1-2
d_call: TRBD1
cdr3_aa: CASSGDSYGYTF
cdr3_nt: TGTGCCAGCAGCGGGGACAGCTATGGCTACACCTTC

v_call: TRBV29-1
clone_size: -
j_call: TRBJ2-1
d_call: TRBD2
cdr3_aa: CSVEVAGDRIEQFF
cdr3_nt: TGCAGCGTTGAGGTAGCGGGAGACAGGATTGAGCAGTTCTTC

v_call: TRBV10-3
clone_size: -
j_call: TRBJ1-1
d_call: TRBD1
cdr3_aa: CAIRGDRANTEAFF
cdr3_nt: TGTGCCATCAGGGGGGACAGAGCCAACACTGAAGCTTTCTTT

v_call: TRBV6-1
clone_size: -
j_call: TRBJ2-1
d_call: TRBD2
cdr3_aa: CASSGGLVPREQFF
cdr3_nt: TGTGCCAGCAGTGGGGGACTAGTTCCCAGGGAGCAGTTCTTC

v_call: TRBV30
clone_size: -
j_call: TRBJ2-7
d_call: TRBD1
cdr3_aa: CAWSFRDRPSYEQYF
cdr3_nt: TGTGCCTGGAGTTTCCGGGACAGGCCCTCCTACGAGCAGTACTTC

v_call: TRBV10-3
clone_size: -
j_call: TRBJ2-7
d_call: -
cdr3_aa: CAINSPGTNYEQYF
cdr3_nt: TGTGCCATCAATTCTCCCGGGACAAACTACGAGCAGTACTTC

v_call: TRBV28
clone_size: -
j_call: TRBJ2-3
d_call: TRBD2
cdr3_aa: CASSQAGGADTQYF
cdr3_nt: TGTGCCAGCAGTCAAGCGGGAGGAGCAGATACGCAGTATTTT

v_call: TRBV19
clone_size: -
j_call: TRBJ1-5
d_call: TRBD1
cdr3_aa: CASSKGQSPFSNQPQHF
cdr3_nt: TGTGCCAGTAGTAAGGGACAGTCCCCATTTAGCAATCAGCCCCAGCATTTT

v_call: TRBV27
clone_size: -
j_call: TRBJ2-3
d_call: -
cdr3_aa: CASSFWKGDTQYF
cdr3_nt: TGTGCCAGCAGTTTCTGGAAGGGGGATACGCAGTATTTT

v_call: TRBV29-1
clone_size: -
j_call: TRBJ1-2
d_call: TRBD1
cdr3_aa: CSVEESGQDYYGYTF
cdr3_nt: TGCAGCGTTGAAGAGTCCGGACAGGATTACTATGGCTACACCTTC

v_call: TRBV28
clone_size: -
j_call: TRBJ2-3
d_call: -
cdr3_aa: CASSLLQGKADTQYF
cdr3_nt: TGTGCCAGCAGCCTCCTACAGGGAAAGGCAGATACGCAGTATTTT

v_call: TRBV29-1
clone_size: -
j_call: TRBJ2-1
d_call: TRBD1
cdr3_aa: CSLGQGSNEQFF
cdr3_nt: TGCAGCCTGGGACAGGGGAGCAATGAGCAGTTCTTC

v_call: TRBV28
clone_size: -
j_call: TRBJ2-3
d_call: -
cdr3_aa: CASSSSLLIQGQLTDTQYF
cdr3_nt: TGTGCCAGCAGTTCTTCTCTACTAATTCAGGGCCAGCTCACAGATACGCAGTATTTT

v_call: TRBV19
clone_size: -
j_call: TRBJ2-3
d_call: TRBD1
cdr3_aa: CASSDRGDSSTDTQYF
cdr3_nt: TGTGCCAGTAGTGATCGAGGGGACAGTAGCACAGATACGCAGTATTTT